One and the same sample provided the 3 T cell receptor beta chains below, sequenced in a study of CD8 T cells in ankylosing spondylitis. Notes on the study in general: A TCR beta motif of several highly homologous variants seemed to mark ankylosing spondylitis blood.

Each CDR3 protein is one row after TCRdb ran MiXCR on the 5' RACE reads. The table lists 500,000 or so distinct CDR3 sequences, under 5.5% of them singletons. These receptors lack a known antigen. The sample comprised blood, either unsorted or a sorted T cell fraction (not recorded which). The receptors derive from a male donor with ankylosing spondylitis.

This clonotype was picked up many times. This chain uses TRBV4-1 with TRBJ1-1; 8 nucleotides line up with TRBD1. With V trimmed by 4 bases and J by 4 bases, 8 bases remained unmatched. The CDR3 spans 15 residues. Looked up from germline, CDR1 is MGHRA and CDR2 is YSYEKL. The CDR3 DNA follows: TGCGCCAGCAGCCCTGGACAGGGAATTAGCACTGAAGCTTTCTTT. Protein product: CASSPGQGISTEAFF.

This clonotype was seen many times. This chain uses TRBV12-3 or TRBV12-4 with TRBJ1-1; TRBD1 aligns across 7 bases. The CDR3 runs to 13 residues. The V gene end was trimmed by 6 bases and the J gene end by 4 bases; junction bases not matched to a gene: 5. For the CDR3, the DNA is TGTGCCAGCAGCTTCGACAGGGCCACTGAAGCTTTCTTT. Amino acid sequence: CASSFDRATEAFF.

This clonotype showed up many times. This chain connects TRBV7-2 to TRBJ1-2; 9 bases match TRBD1. The junction had 5 bases not matched to a gene; V was cut back by 3 bases and J by 0 bases. Germline loops: CDR1 SGHTA, CDR2 FQGNSA. The CDR3 extends over 16 amino acids. The CDR3 sequence: CASSLTGGVSNYGYTF. For the CDR3, the DNA is TGTGCCAGCAGCTTGACAGGGGGGGTTTCTAACTATGGCTACACCTTC.